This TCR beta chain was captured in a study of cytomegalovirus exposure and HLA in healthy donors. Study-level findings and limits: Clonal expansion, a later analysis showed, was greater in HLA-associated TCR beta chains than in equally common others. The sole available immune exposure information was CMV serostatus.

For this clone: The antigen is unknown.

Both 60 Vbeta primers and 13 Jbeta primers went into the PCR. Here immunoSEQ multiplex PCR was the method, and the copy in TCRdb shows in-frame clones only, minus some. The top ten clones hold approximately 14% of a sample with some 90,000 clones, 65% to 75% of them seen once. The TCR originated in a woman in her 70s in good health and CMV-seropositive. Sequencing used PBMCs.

DNA of the CDR3: TGTGCCAGTAGTATACCACAGGGGACGGCAGGTTCACCCCTCCACTTT. Translated, it gives CASSIPQGTAGSPLHF. The chain employs TRBV19 and TRBJ1-6; 7 bases are shared with TRBD1. Germline CDR1 is LNHDA and CDR2 is SQIVND (reference sequence). This CDR3 contains 16 residues. The V segment lost 2 bases and the J segment 9 bases; nucleotides outside the gene matches: 10.